Detailed here is one T cell receptor beta chain. Its antigen remains unknown. The data belong to a study of T cell responses to AZD1222 COVID-19 vaccine. Study in general: Pooled in the analysis were second doses at about 4 or about 12 weeks.

Findings and caveats of the study: No repertoire was sampled before or during the peak T cell response, only after it. An increase in Spike-specific TCR breadth and depth was observed after two AZD1222 doses.

V lost 4 bases and J lost 4; bases outside the gene matches: 8. This CDR3 spans 15 amino acids. Germline V lookup: CDR1 SGDLS, CDR2 YYNGEE. Assay used: immunoSEQ multiplex PCR; TCRdb lists only in-frame clones, some missing. Here the sample spans 150,000 or so clones, about 92% being singletons. The source is an adult in good health. V usage is TRBV9 and J usage is TRBJ2-7; TRBD1 matches 10 bases. The sequencing used peripheral blood, collected on day 0 of AZD1222 vaccination. The CDR3 region has the DNA TGTGCCAGCAGCCCCCGGACAGGGGGGCGTTACGAGCAGTACTTC. It is translated as CASSPRTGGRYEQYF. The full variable domain, its missing parts supplied by reference TRBV9 and TRBJ2-7, is DSGVTQTPKHLITATGQRVTLRCSPRSGDLSVYWYQQSLDQGLQFLIQYYNGEERAKGNILERFSAQQFPDLHSELNLSSLELGDSALYFCASSPRTGGRYEQYFGPGTRLTVT.